A single sample is the source of the 31 T cell receptor beta chains below, sequenced in a study of shared clonotypes between healthy human individuals. Produced via immunoSEQ multiplex PCR; TCRdb's table is partial and in-frame only. This table has hundreds of thousands of clones, around 73% appearing once. Sequencing was carried out using memory CD4+ T cells sorted from blood. Subset meaning: CD45RA-negative fraction. These TCRs come from a woman in her twenties or thirties in good health.

The chain joins TRBV10-2 to TRBJ2-7; perhaps TRBD1 as D (5 bases). Germline CDR1 and CDR2: WSHSY and SAAADI. The CDR3 is 11 amino acids. The germline V and J ends were trimmed by 6 bases and 4 bases, with 7 bases remaining between them. The CDR3, as DNA: TGCGCCAGCAGGTACAGGTACGAGCAGTACTTC. Translating it yields CASRYRYEQYF.

This clone was found once. The chain is built from TRBV6-5 and TRBJ2-1; the D gene is possibly TRBD2 (5 bases). Germline CDR1 and CDR2: MNHEY and SVGAGI. This CDR3 comprises 13 residues. V dropped 2 bases and J dropped 12 bases, with 14 bases sitting between them. The CDR3, as DNA: TGTGCCAGCAGTTACGCCCGGGTGGGGAGGCAGTTCTTC. Protein: CASSYARVGRQFF.

J is TRBJ2-2 and V is TRBV28, with 8 bases lining up with TRBD2. After removal of 1 base from V and 4 bases from J, the junction contained 8 bases not matched to a gene. The length of the CDR3 is 17 residues. Germline V gene sequence: CDR1 MDHEN, CDR2 SYDVKM. The CDR3 DNA is TGTGCCAGCAGTTTATTAGCGGCTAGCGGGCCCACCGGGGAGCTGTTTTTT. The encoded protein is CASSLLAASGPTGELFF.

This sequence joins TRBV7-3 and TRBJ2-6; no reliable D call. V was cut by 5 bases and J by 3 bases, with 14 bases left in between. CDR3 length: 16 residues. Germline V gives CDR1 SGHTA, CDR2 FQGTGA. For the CDR3, the DNA is TGTGCCAGCAGCCGACGTGGTTCCGGTGGGGCCAACGTCCTGACTTTC. It encodes CASSRRGSGGANVLTF.

The count of this clone is one. The chain couples TRBV11-3 to TRBJ2-6; weak D call: TRBD1 (5 bases). The germline V gene has CDR1 SGHNT and CDR2 YENEEA. The CDR3 loop spans 16 amino acids. V was trimmed by 5 bases and J by 5 bases, leaving 16 bases between them. In DNA, the CDR3 is TGTGCCAGCAGCCATCCCGGACAAAGTCGGGCCAACGTCCTGACTTTC. Protein product: CASSHPGQSRANVLTF.

As concerns this clone: This sample includes further DNA sequences coding for the same CDR3. V usage is TRBV4-1 and J usage is TRBJ2-3; 11 nucleotides agree with TRBD2. The V gene's germline CDR1 is MGHRA and CDR2 YSYEKL. The V gene end was trimmed by 4 bases and the J gene end by 1 base; junction bases not matched to a gene: 4. The CDR3 totals 16 residues. The DNA for the CDR3 is TGCGCCAGCAGCCGTGGGACTAGCGGAGGCACAGATACGCAGTATTTT. Its protein product is CASSRGTSGGTDTQYF.

This sequence joins TRBV5-1 and TRBJ2-1; no reliable D call. Per the germline V gene, CDR1 is SGHRS and CDR2 is YFSETQ. The CDR3 length is 15 residues. V gave up 0 bases and J gave up 5 bases, with 12 bases separating them. CDR3 bases: TGCGCCAGCAGCTTGGTTCGGCCTGATCACAATGAGCAGTTCTTC. It codes for CASSLVRPDHNEQFF.

The chain recombines TRBV19 with TRBJ1-1; unclear D gene. In germline, CDR1 is LNHDA, CDR2 SQIVND (reference sequence). The ends were cut back, 7 bases at V and 1 base at J, with 10 bases in the middle. The CDR3 totals 13 residues. CDR3 region: CASTPLGNTEAFF. CDR3 DNA sequence: TGTGCCAGTACCCCGCTGGGGAACACTGAAGCTTTCTTT.

The genes are TRBV7-2 and TRBJ2-5; D perhaps matches TRBD2 (6 bases). Germline V gene lookup returns CDR1 SGHTA and CDR2 FQGNSA. This CDR3 region has 14 residues. V was cut by 6 bases and J by 0 bases, with 11 bases left in between. In DNA form, the CDR3 reads TGTGCCAGCAGTTCAGTAGCGGACCAAGAGACCCAGTACTTC. Translating it yields CASSSVADQETQYF.

J is TRBJ2-7 and V is TRBV5-1; TRBD1 agrees at 7 bases. CDR3 size: 16 residues. Trimming at V came to 4 bases and at J to 6 bases, leaving 16 bases not matched to a gene. Germline CDR1 is SGHRS and CDR2 is YFSETQ. DNA of the CDR3: TGCGCCAGCAGCCCCGGGACAGCAGAGGATCGTCGCGAGCAGTACTTC. This gives the protein CASSPGTAEDRREQYF.

The J gene is TRBJ2-5, the V gene TRBV28; 7 bases are shared with TRBD1. V lost 3 bases, J lost 1 base, and 8 bases stayed unmatched. This CDR3 spans 16 amino acids. The germline V gene has CDR1 MDHEN and CDR2 SYDVKM. This CDR3 reads CASSFPGQIFQETQYF. The CDR3 DNA reads TGTGCCAGCAGTTTCCCGGGACAGATCTTCCAAGAGACCCAGTACTTC. The complete variable domain, with remaining parts taken from reference TRBV28 and TRBJ2-5, reads DVKVTQSSRYLVKRTGEKVFLECVQDMDHENMFWYRQDPGLGLRLIYFSYDVKMKEKGDIPEGYSVSREKKERFSLILESASTNQTSMYLCASSFPGQIFQETQYFGPGTRLLVL.

This clone was seen many times. This chain connects TRBV11-3 to TRBJ2-1; TRBD2 matches 11 bases. This CDR3 comprises 15 residues. V lost 4 bases to trimming and J lost 4 bases; unmatched junction nucleotides: 3. The V gene's germline CDR1 is SGHNT and CDR2 YENEEA. The CDR3 loop reads CASSSGLADYNEQFF. The CDR3 DNA follows: TGTGCCAGCAGCTCGGGACTAGCGGATTACAATGAGCAGTTCTTC. The full variable domain, with the rest looked up from reference TRBV11-3 and TRBJ2-1, is EAGVVQSPRYKIIEKKQPVAFWCNPISGHNTLYWYLQNLGQGPELLIRYENEEAVDDSQLPKDRFSAERLKGVDSTLKIQPAELGDSAVYLCASSSGLADYNEQFFGPGTRLTVL.

The chain uses TRBV7-8 and TRBJ2-7; D is perhaps TRBD2 (5 bases). Germline CDR1 and CDR2: SGHVS and FQNEAQ. This CDR3 has 14 amino acids. Trimming removed 1 base from V and 6 bases from J, with 13 bases in between. For the CDR3, the DNA is TGTGCCAGCAGCTTAGATCCTAGCCTCGGCGAGCAGTACTTC. Residues: CASSLDPSLGEQYF.

V usage is TRBV6-5 and J usage is TRBJ1-2, with 8 bases aligning to TRBD1. This CDR3 contains 13 residues. Germline V gene sequence: CDR1 MNHEY, CDR2 SVGAGI. Unmatched junction bases numbered 4, after V lost 7 bases and J lost 3 bases. In DNA, the CDR3 is TGTGCCAGCACCGGGACAGGAGACTATGGCTACACCTTC. It encodes CASTGTGDYGYTF.

The DNA for the CDR3 is TGTGCCAGCAGACGAGGCGAAGACACAGATACGCAGTATTTT. Protein sequence: CASRRGEDTDTQYF. V gene TRBV2 combines with J gene TRBJ2-3, with D uncertain. The CDR3 has 14 amino acids. Germline loops: CDR1 SNHLY, CDR2 FYNNEI. The V and J ends lost 6 bases and 2 bases respectively, with 12 bases between them.

Only a few counts were recorded for this clone. The chain couples TRBV9 to TRBJ1-5; 7 positions match TRBD1. CDR3 length equals 15 residues. The V gene's germline CDR1 is SGDLS and CDR2 YYNGEE. With 3 bases clipped from V and 5 bases from J, the junction kept 8 bases outside the gene matches. The CDR3: CASSAGGGDHQPQHF. As DNA, the CDR3 is TGTGCCAGCAGCGCAGGGGGAGGGGACCATCAGCCCCAGCATTTT.

V and J are TRBV28 and TRBJ1-5; TRBD1 matches 7 bases. This CDR3 is built from 18 residues. CDR1 and CDR2 (germline): MDHEN, SYDVKM. V lost 5 bases, J lost 1 base, and 14 bases stayed unmatched. CDR3 region: CASSRQGAWGVSNQPQHF. As DNA, the CDR3 is TGTGCCAGCAGTCGACAGGGCGCTTGGGGGGTAAGCAATCAGCCCCAGCATTTT.

This chain links TRBV6-6 with TRBJ1-2; TRBD1 might be the D (6 bases). CDR3 size: 13 residues. Trimming shortened V by 5 bases and J by 3 bases, and 10 bases separated the two germline ends. Germline V lookup: CDR1 MNHNY, CDR2 SVGAGI (reference sequence). The CDR3 protein is CASSRGRDYGYTF. CDR3 coding DNA: TGTGCCAGCAGTCGGGGGCGCGACTATGGCTACACCTTC.

V usage is TRBV19 and J usage is TRBJ2-1; 14 bases are a match to TRBD2. V lost 5 bases, J lost 6 bases, and 9 bases stayed unmatched. The CDR3 is made up of 17 amino acids. Germline CDR1 reads LNHDA; CDR2 reads SQIVND (reference sequence). In DNA form, the CDR3 reads TGTGCCAGTAGTCCCAAGGGACTAGCGGGAGACCCCAATGAGCAGTTCTTC. Its protein is CASSPKGLAGDPNEQFF.

In regard to this clone: Distinct nucleotide sequences in the sample also encode this CDR3. The chain employs TRBV5-4 and TRBJ2-3; D perhaps matches TRBD1 (7 bases). V shed 5 bases and J shed 0 bases, with 13 bases lying between them. Looked up from germline, CDR1 is SGHNT and CDR2 is YYREEE (reference sequence). The CDR3 has 15 residues. The DNA of the CDR3 is TGTGCCAGCAGTTTACAGGGGACTAGCACAGATACGCAGTATTTT. Translating gives CASSLQGTSTDTQYF.

The rearrangement links TRBV15 to TRBJ2-2; D is possibly TRBD2 (6 bases). The CDR3 has 15 amino acids. CDR1 LNHNV and CDR2 YYDKDF come from the germline V gene (reference sequence). V lost 0 bases, J lost 5 bases, and 10 bases lay in between. The CDR3 DNA is TGTGCCACCAGCAGAGAGAGCCGGGAGACCGGGGAGCTGTTTTTT. This sequence encodes CATSRESRETGELFF.

The chain employs TRBV7-9 and TRBJ2-1, with 8 bases that match TRBD2. V was pared by 3 bases and J by 0 bases, with 7 bases of the junction left unmatched. The CDR3 spans 17 residues. CDR1 SEHNR and CDR2 FQNEAQ come from the germline V gene (reference sequence). This CDR3 is CASSFGGVIRSYNEQFF. Here the CDR3 DNA reads TGTGCCAGCAGCTTCGGGGGGGTTATCCGCTCCTACAATGAGCAGTTCTTC. Full variable domain (rest looked up from reference TRBV7-9 and TRBJ2-1): DTGVSQNPRHKITKRGQNVTFRCDPISEHNRLYWYRQTLGQGPEFLTYFQNEAQLEKSRLLSDRFSAERPKGSFSTLEIQRTEQGDSAMYLCASSFGGVIRSYNEQFFGPGTRLTVL.

This rearrangement joins TRBV13 to TRBJ2-3, with 8 bases matching TRBD1. Matching the DNA end better, TRBJ1-5 makes the J call doubtful. The CDR3 extends over 14 amino acids. Germline values: CDR1 PRHDT, CDR2 FYEKMQ (reference sequence). CDR3 bases: TGTGCCAGCAGCCTCCGGACAGGGCCAGATACGCAGCATTTT. Amino acid sequence: CASSLRTGPDTQHF.

This clone appeared many times. The CDR3 DNA sequence: TGTGCCAGCAGTGAAGATTGGACAGGGGGCGGTGGCTACACCTTC. Its translation is CASSEDWTGGGGYTF. The chain couples TRBV2 to TRBJ1-2; 11 nucleotides align to TRBD1. V shed 1 base, J shed 7 bases, and the junction held 5 bases outside the gene matches. The CDR3 extends over 15 amino acids. Germline assignment: CDR1 SNHLY and CDR2 FYNNEI.

The rearrangement joins TRBV6-1 to TRBJ2-3, with 8 bases aligning to TRBD2. Looked up from germline, CDR1 is MNHNS and CDR2 is SASEGT. V dropped 6 bases and J dropped 2; count of bases not matched to a gene: 7. The CDR3 sequence is 15 residues long. CDR3 sequence (DNA): TGTGCCAGCAGAGCTACTAGCGGACTCACAGATACGCAGTATTTT. Its translation: CASRATSGLTDTQYF.

This clone has more than one count but fewer than ten. V and J are TRBV7-3 and TRBJ1-2; the match to TRBD1 covers 8 bases. The CDR3 totals 14 residues. Germline V gene lookup returns CDR1 SGHTA and CDR2 FQGTGA. J gave up 4 bases and V 5 bases, and 6 bases lay outside the gene matches. CDR3 coding DNA: TGTGCCAGCAGCGTCGGACAGGGAGGCTATGGCTACACCTTC. Residues: CASSVGQGGYGYTF.

The gene calls are TRBV18 and TRBJ2-7, with TRBD1 identical over 7 bases. Trimming at V came to 2 bases and at J to 3 bases, leaving 22 bases not matched to a gene. The V gene's germline CDR1 is KGHSH and CDR2 LQKENI. This CDR3 contains 20 residues. The CDR3 DNA follows: TGTGCCAGCTCACCAACCGGGACAGTTGCTGGGACGTCCAGATTCTACGAGCAGTACTTC. Translated, it gives CASSPTGTVAGTSRFYEQYF.

The chain joins TRBV4-1 to TRBJ2-7, with D unresolved. The germline V and J ends were trimmed by 2 bases and 4 bases, with 15 bases remaining between them. The CDR3 extends over 15 amino acids. Germline lookup yields CDR1 MGHRA and CDR2 YSYEKL. The CDR3 reads CASSQSPVEPYEQYF. In DNA, the CDR3 is TGCGCCAGCAGCCAATCCCCGGTAGAGCCTTACGAGCAGTACTTC.

This clone appeared once. The V call is TRBV5-1, the J call TRBJ2-7, with TRBD1 as a possible D gene (5 bases). CDR1 is SGHRS and CDR2 is YFSETQ in the germline V gene. Deletions cut 1 base from V and 0 bases from J, with 8 bases between. The CDR3 is made up of 14 amino acids. For the CDR3, the DNA is TGCGCCAGCAGCTTGAAGGACAACTCCTACGAGCAGTACTTC. Encoded protein: CASSLKDNSYEQYF.

This clone appeared a single time. The V call is TRBV5-1, the J call TRBJ1-1; the D gene is possibly TRBD1 (6 bases). The V end was cut by 4 bases, the J end by 11 bases, with 15 bases between. In germline, CDR1 is SGHRS, CDR2 YFSETQ. The CDR3 loop spans 12 amino acids. The CDR3 is CASSPDSLGAFF. CDR3 bases: TGCGCCAGCAGCCCGGACAGCCTTGGGGCTTTCTTT.

The gene calls are TRBV2 and TRBJ2-5, with 8 bases aligning to TRBD2. Per the germline V gene, CDR1 is SNHLY and CDR2 is FYNNEI. The V and J ends lost 8 bases and 5 bases, in that order; junction bases with no gene match: 4. The CDR3 covers 12 residues. CDR3 residues: CASGLARETQYF. The CDR3 nucleotides read TGTGCCAGCGGACTAGCTCGGGAGACCCAGTACTTC.